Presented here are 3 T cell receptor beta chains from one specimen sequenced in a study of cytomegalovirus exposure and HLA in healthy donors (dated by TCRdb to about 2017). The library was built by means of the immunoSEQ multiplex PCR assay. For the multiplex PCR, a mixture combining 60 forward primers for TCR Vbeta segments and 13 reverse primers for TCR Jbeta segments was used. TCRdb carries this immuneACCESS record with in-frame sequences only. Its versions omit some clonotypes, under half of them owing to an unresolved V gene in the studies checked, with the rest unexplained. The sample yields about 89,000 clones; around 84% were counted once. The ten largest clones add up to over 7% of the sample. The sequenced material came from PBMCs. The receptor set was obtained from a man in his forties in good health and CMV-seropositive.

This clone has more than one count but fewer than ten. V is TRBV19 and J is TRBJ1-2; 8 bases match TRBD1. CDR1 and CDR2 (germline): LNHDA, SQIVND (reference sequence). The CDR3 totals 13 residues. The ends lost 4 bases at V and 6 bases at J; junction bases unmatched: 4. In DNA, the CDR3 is TGTGCCAGTAGTAGGGGACAGGCCAATGGCTACACCTTC. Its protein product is CASSRGQANGYTF.

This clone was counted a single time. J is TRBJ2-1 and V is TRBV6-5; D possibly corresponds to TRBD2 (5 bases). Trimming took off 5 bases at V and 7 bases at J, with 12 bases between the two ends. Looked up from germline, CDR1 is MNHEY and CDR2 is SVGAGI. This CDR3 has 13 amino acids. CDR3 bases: TGTGCCAGCAGTCGTGAACTAGATAATGAGCAGTTCTTC. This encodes CASSRELDNEQFF.

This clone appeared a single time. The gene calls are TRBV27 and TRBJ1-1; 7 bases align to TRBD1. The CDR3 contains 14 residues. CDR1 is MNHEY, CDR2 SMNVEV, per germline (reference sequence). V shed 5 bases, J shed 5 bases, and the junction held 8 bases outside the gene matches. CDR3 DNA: TGTGCCAGCAGTCCCCGACAGGGTGCGACTGAAGCTTTCTTT. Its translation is CASSPRQGATEAFF.